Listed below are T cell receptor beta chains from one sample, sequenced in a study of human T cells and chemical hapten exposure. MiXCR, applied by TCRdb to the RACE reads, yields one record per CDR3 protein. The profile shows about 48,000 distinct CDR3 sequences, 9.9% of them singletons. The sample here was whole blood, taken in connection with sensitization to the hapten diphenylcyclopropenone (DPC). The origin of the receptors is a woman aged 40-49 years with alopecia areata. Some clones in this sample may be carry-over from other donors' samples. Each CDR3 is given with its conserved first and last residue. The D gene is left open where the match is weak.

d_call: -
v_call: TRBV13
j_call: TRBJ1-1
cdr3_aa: CASSLALNTEAFF

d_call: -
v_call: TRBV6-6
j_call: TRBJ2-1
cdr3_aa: CASSYSRQPASYNEQFF

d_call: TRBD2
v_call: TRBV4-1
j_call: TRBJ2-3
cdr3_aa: CASSRGTSGGASYTQYF

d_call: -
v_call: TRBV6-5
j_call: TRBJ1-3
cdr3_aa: CASASSPGRSGNTIYF

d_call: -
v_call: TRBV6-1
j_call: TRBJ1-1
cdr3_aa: CASSRLGQNTEAFF

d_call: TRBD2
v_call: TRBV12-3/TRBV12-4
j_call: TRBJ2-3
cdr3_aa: CASSTGLAGHTDTQYF

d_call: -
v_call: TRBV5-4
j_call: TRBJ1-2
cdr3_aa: CASSLVEGHGYTF

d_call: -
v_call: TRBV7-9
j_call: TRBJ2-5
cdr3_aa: CASSLLGDRRYQETQYF

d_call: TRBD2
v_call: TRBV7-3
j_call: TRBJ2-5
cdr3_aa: CASSLSGVQETQYF

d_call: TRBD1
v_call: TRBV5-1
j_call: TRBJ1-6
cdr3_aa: CASSPLQGTNSPLHF

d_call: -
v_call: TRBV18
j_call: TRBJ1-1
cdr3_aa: CASSPALNTGSFF

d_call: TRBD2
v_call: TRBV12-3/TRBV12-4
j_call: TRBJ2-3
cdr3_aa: CASSPGLARGTQYF

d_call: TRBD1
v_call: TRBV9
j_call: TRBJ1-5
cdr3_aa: CASSTGTGNQPQHF

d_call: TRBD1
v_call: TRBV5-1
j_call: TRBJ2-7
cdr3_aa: CASSSGQGPYEQYF

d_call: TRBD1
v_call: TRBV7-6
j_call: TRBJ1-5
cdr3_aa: CASSMGQGKDQPQHF

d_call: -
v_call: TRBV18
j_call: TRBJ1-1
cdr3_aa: CASSPPRMGGSMNTEAFF

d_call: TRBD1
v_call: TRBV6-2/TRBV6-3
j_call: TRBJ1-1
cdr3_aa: CASTIGIGTGRKNTEAFF

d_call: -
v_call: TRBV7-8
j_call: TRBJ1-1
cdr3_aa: CASSLHTEAFF

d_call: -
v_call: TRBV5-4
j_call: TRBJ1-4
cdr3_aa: CASSLQANEKLFF

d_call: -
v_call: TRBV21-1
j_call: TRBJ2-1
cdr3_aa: CASSKERLANYNEQFF

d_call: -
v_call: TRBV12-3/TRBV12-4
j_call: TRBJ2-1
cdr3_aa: CASSSPPAGIRFF

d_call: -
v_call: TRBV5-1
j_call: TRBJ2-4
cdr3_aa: CASSADRHIQYF

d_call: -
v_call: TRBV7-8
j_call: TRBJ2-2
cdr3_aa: CASSLVGGDPGELFF

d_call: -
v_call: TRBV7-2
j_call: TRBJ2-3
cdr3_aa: CASSFVGGRDTQYF

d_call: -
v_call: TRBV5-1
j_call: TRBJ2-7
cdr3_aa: CASSPQGRPYEQYF

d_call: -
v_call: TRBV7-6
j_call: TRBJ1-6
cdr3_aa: CASSLSNNSPLHF

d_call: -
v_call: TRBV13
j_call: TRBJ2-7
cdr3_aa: CASSFRVRSYEQYF

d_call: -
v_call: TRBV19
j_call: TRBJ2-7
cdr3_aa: CASTPRGRYEQYF

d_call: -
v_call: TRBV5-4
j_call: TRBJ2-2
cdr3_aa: CASARPGTGELFF

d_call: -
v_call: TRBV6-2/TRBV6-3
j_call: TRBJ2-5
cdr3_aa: CATLSHLQETQYF

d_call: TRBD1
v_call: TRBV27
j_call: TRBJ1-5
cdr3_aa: CASSFGTGEQPQHF

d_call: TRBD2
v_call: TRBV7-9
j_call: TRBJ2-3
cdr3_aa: CASSSRLGGTDTQYF

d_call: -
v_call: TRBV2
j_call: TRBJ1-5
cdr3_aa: CASRTSAGRRNQPQHF

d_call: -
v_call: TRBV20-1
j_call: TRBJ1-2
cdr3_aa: CSARDPIGDRIGYGYTF

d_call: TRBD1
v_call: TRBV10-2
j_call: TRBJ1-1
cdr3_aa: CASSEAGGNTEAFF

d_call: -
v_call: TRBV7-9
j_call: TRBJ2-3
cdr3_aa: CASSTGTVDTQYF

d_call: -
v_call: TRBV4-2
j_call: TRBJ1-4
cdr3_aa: CASSRDRGSNEKLFF

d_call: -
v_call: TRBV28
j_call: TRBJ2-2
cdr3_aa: CASSLSTSRTGELFF

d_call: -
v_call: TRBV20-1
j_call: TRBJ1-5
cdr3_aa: CSASEGGLGNQPQHF